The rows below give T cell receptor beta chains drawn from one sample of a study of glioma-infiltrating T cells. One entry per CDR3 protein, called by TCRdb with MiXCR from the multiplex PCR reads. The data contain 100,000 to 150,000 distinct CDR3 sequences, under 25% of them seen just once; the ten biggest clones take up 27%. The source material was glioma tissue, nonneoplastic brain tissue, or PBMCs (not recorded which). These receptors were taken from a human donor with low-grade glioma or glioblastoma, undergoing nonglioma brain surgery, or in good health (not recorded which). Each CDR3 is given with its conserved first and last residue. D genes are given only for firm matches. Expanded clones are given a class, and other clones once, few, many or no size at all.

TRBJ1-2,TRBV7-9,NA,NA,TGTGCCTCTAGGTTGTCGACCGGATCGTACTGTGGCTACACCTTC,CASRLSTGSYCGYTF
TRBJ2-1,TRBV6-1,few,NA,TGTGCCATCTTGACGGGTTCTATCGGCAATGAGCAGTTCTTC,CAILTGSIGNEQFF
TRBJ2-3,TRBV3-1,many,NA,TGTGCCAGCACGCAAGAGGGAGATACGCAGTATTTT,CASTQEGDTQYF
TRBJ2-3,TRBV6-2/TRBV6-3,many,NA,TGTGCCAGCAGTTACGCTCCCACTAACCTACGGTTTGAACAGGGAACAGATACGCAGTATTTT,CASSYAPTNLRFEQGTDTQYF
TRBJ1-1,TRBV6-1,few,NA,TGTGCCACCAGGGAGCTTCAGACTGAAGCTTTCTTT,CATRELQTEAFF
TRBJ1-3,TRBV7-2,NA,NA,TGTGCCAGCAGCTGTGGGGCCCAGGTCTCTGGAAACACCATATATTTT,CASSCGAQVSGNTIYF
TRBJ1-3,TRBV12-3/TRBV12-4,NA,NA,TGTGCCAGCAGTTTAAGACTGTACTCTGGAAACACCATATATTTT,CASSLRLYSGNTIYF
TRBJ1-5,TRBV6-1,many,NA,TGTGCCAGCAGACCTCCGGGACACAATCAGCCCCAGCATTTT,CASRPPGHNQPQHF
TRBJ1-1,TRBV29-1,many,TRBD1,TGCAGCGTTGAAAGACAGGGGGGAGATACTGAAGCTTTCTTT,CSVERQGGDTEAFF
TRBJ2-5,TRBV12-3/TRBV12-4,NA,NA,TGTGCCAGCAGGGGGACCGCGCCGACCCAGTACTTC,CASRGTAPTQYF
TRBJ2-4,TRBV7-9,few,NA,TGTGCCAGCAGCTCCGCCCGGGCGTTCTCGGACATTCAGTACTTC,CASSSARAFSDIQYF
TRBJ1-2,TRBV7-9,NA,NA,TGTGCCAGCAGCAGAGATCGCGCGGGCTACACATTC,CASSRDRAGYTF
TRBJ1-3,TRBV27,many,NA,TGTGCCAGCAGTTTAGGAGGGTATGGAAACACCATATATTTT,CASSLGGYGNTIYF
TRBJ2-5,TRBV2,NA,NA,TGTGCCAGCAGTGAAGCGCTACGGGAGACCAAGTACTTC,CASSEALRETKYF
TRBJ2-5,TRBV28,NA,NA,TGTGCCAGCACCCTCGCAGGAAGGGAGACCCAGTACTTC,CASTLAGRETQYF
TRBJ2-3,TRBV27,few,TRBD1,TGTGCCAGCAGCAGCGGACAGGGCCTGAGGGGCACAGATACGCAGTATTTT,CASSSGQGLRGTDTQYF
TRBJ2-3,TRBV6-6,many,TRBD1,TGTGCCAGCAGTTACCGGGGGACAGGGGCAGATACGCAGTATTTT,CASSYRGTGADTQYF
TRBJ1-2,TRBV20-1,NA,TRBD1,TGCAGTGCTAGAGATGGGGACAGGGGGAGCTACACCTTC,CSARDGDRGSYTF
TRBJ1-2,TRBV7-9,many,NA,TGTGCCAGCAGCTCTAAGACGCCGGGGCTAGATGGCTACACCTTC,CASSSKTPGLDGYTF
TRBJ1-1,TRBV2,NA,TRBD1,TGTGCCAGCAGTTTAATAGGGGGCTTCAACACTGAAGCTTTCTTT,CASSLIGGFNTEAFF
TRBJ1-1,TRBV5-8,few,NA,TGTGCCAGCTACCCAGGAGGAGAAGCTTTCTTT,CASYPGGEAFF
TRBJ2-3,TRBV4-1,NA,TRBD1,TGCGCCAGCAGCCAGGGACAGCTCCAAGATACGCAGTATTTT,CASSQGQLQDTQYF
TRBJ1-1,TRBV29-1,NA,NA,TGCAGCGTTGAAGATGGGGGAAGAAACACTGAAGCTTTCTTT,CSVEDGGRNTEAFF
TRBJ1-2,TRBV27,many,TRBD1,TGTGCCAGCAGTAGGAATCCAGGGGGTGGTGGCTACACCTTC,CASSRNPGGGGYTF
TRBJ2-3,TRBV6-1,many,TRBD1,TGTGCCAGCAGTTTCCGGGACAGGGGGACAGATACGCAGTATTTT,CASSFRDRGTDTQYF
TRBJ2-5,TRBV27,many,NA,TGTGCCAGCAGTCAAACACGGTCGGAGACCCAGTACTTC,CASSQTRSETQYF
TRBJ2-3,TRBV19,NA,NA,TGTGCCAGTAGAACTGACAGCCGGCCAGATACGCAGTATTTT,CASRTDSRPDTQYF
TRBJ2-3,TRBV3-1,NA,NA,TGTGCCAGCAGCCCATCCGGGCCTCGGAGAGATACGCAATATTTT,CASSPSGPRRDTQYF
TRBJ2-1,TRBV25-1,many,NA,TGTGCCAGCAGAGGTGACAATGAGCAGTTCTTC,CASRGDNEQFF
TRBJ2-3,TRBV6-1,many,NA,TGTGCCAGCAGACCCCTGGGACTAGGGGGCCGGGGCACAGATACGCAGTATTTT,CASRPLGLGGRGTDTQYF
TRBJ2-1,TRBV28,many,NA,TGTGCCAGCAGACCTCCGGGGGCCTCCTACAATGAGCAGTTCTTC,CASRPPGASYNEQFF
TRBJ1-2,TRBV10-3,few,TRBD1,TGTGCCATCAGCTCACAGGGGGTGTATGGCTACACCTTC,CAISSQGVYGYTF
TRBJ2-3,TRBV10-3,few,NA,TGTGCCATCAGGGACGGGAGCACAGATACGCAGTATTTT,CAIRDGSTDTQYF
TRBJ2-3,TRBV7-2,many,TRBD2,TGTGCCAGCAGCTTTAGCGGGGGGAGAACAGATACGCAGTATTTT,CASSFSGGRTDTQYF
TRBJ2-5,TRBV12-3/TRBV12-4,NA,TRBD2,TGTGCCAGCAGTTCTCGGGGGGGCGGGAAGACCCAGTACTTC,CASSSRGGGKTQYF
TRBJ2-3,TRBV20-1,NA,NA,TGCAGTGCTGCCGGACAATGGGACACAGATACGCAGTATTTT,CSAAGQWDTDTQYF
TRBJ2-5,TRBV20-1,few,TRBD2,TGCAGTGTATTAGCGGGGGGGCTTGAGACCCAGTACTTC,CSVLAGGLETQYF
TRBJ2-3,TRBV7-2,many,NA,TGTGCCAGCAGCTCCTTCACAGATACGCAGTATTTT,CASSSFTDTQYF
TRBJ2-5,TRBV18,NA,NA,TGTGCCAGCTCACCGGACGGACAACAAGAGACCCAGTACTTC,CASSPDGQQETQYF
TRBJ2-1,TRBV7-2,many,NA,TGTGCCAGCAGCCCCTCGACAGTATACAATGAGCAGTTCTTC,CASSPSTVYNEQFF
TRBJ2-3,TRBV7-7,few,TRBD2,TGTGCCAGCAGCCGGACTAGCGAGGAGGATACGCAGTATTTT,CASSRTSEEDTQYF
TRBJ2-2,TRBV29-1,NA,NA,TGCAGCGTCACTAGCACCGGGGAGCTGTTTTTT,CSVTSTGELFF
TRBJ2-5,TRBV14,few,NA,TGTGCCAGCAGCCAAGATCTGTCGTCAGGCCAGTACTTC,CASSQDLSSGQYF
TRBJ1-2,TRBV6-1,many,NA,TGTGCCAGCACCCCTACGGGGGGCTCTAACTATGGCTACACCTTC,CASTPTGGSNYGYTF
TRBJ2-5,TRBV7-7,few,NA,TGTGCCAGCAGCTTCACAGAGACCCAGTACTTC,CASSFTETQYF
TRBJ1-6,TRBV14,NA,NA,TGTGCCAGCAGCCAAACTTGGGGCCGGCGGAATTCACCCCTCCACTTT,CASSQTWGRRNSPLHF
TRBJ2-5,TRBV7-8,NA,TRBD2,TGTGCCAGCAGCGTAGCTAGCGGGGGGGTTTTAGAGACCCAGTACTTC,CASSVASGGVLETQYF
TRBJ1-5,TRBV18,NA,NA,TGTGCCAGCTCACCCCACCCGGGACGCAATCAGCCCCAGCATTTT,CASSPHPGRNQPQHF
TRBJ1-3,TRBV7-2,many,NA,TGTGCCAGCAGCTCTTTGGGACGGACAGTCACCCGAAACACCATATATTTT,CASSSLGRTVTRNTIYF
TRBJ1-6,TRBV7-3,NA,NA,TGTGCCAGCAGCTTAAGTGGGACCTATAATTCACACCTCCACTTT,CASSLSGTYNSHLHF
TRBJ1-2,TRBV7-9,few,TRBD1,TGTGCCAGCAGCCCGAGACAGGGACAAAACGGCTACACCTTC,CASSPRQGQNGYTF
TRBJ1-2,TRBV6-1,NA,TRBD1,TGTGCCAGCAGTCAGGCTGGACAGGGAGAATATCGGGGCTACACCTTC,CASSQAGQGEYRGYTF
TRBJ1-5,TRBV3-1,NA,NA,TGTGCCAGCAGCCAAGATCGGGGGGGAAGGGGACGGGATCAGCCCCAGCATTTT,CASSQDRGGRGRDQPQHF
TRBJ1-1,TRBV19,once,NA,TGTGCCAGTAATCCCCGCAGGTCATCGGCTGAAGCTTTCTTT,CASNPRRSSAEAFF
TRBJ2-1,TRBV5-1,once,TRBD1,TGCGCCAGCAGCAAGGGCCGACAGGGGCAAAAAAATGAGCAGTTCTTC,CASSKGRQGQKNEQFF
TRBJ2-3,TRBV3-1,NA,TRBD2,TGTGCCAGTATCCGGGAGGGAACAGATACGCAGTATTTT,CASIREGTDTQYF
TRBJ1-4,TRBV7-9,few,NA,TGTGCCAGCAGCTTAGTCATTATCGGGTCAGGGAATGAAAAACTGTTTTTT,CASSLVIIGSGNEKLFF
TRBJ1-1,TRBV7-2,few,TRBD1,TGTGCCAGCAGCTCCAGACAGGGGGCCACTGAAGCTTTCTTT,CASSSRQGATEAFF